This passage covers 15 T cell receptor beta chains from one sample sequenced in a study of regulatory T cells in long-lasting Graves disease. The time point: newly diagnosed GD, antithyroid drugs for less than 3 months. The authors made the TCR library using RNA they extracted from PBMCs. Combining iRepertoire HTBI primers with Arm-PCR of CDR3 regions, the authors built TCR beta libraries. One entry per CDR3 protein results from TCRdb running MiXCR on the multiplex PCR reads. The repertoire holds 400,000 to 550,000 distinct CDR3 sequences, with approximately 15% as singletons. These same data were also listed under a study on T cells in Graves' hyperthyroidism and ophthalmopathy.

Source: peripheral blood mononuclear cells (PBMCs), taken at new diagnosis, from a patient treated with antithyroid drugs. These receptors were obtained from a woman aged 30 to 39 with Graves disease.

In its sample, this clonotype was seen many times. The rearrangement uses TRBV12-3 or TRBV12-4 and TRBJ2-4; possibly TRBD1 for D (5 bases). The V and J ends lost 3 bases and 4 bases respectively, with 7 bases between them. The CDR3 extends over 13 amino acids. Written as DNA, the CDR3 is TGTGCCAGCAGTTTGGCAGGGAAAAACATTCAGTACTTC. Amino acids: CASSLAGKNIQYF.

CDR3: CATSRDRAGITTTNEKLFF. The CDR3, as DNA: TGTGCCACCAGCAGAGATCGGGCGGGCATCACTACAACTAATGAAAAACTGTTTTTT. The chain joins TRBV15 to TRBJ1-4; D not certain. Germline loops: CDR1 LNHNV, CDR2 YYDKDF (reference sequence). The V end was cut by 0 bases, the J end by 0 bases, with 17 bases between. CDR3 size: 19 residues.

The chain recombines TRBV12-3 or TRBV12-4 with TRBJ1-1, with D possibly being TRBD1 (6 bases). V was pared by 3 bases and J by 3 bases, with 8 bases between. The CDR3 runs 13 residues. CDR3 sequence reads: CASSFGGHTEAFF. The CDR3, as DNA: TGTGCCAGCAGTTTCGGGGGGCACACTGAAGCTTTCTTT.

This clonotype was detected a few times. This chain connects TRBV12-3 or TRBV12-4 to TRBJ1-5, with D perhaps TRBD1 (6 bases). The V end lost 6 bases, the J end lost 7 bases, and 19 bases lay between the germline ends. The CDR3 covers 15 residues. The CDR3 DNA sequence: TGTGCCAGCAGCTTTCACAGGGAAATCGGCCAGCCCCAGCATTTT. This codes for CASSFHREIGQPQHF.

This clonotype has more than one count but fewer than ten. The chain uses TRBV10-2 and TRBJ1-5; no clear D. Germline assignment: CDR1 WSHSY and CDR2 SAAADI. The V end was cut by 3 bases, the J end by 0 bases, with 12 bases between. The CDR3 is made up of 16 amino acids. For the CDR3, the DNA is TGCGCCAGCAGTGATATGGAGGGTTATAGCAATCAGCCCCAGCATTTT. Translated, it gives CASSDMEGYSNQPQHF.

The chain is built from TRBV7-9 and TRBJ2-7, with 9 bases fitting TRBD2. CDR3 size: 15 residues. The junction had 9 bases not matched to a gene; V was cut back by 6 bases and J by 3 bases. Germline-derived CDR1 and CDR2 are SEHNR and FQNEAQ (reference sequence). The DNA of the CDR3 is TGTGCCAGCAGGCGCCCTAGCGGGACCTACTACGAGCAGTACTTC. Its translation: CASRRPSGTYYEQYF.

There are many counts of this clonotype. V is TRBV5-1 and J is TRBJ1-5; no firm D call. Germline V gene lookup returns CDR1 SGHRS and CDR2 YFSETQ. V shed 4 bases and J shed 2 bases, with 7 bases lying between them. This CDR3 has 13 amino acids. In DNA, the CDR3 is TGCGCCAGCAGCGAAGACGGCAATCAGCCCCAGCATTTT. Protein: CASSEDGNQPQHF.

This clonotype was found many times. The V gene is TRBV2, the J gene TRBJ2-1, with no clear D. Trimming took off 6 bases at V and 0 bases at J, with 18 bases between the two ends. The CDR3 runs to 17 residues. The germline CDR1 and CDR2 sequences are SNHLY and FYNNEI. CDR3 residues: CASSHVKTESSYNEQFF. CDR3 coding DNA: TGTGCCAGCAGCCACGTTAAGACGGAGAGCTCCTACAATGAGCAGTTCTTC.

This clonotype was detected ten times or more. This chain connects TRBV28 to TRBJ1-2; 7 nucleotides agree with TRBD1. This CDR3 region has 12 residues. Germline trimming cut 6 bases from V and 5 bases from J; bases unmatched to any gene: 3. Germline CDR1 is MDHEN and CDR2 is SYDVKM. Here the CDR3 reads CASSPGQYGYTF. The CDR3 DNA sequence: TGTGCCAGCAGCCCGGGACAGTATGGCTACACCTTC.

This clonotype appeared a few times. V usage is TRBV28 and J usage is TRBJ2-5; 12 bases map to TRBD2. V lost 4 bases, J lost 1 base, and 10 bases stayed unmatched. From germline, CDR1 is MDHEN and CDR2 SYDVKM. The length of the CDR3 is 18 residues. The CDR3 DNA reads TGTGCCAGCAGTTGGGGTGCGGGACTAGCGGGCGGCCAAGAGACCCAGTACTTC. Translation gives CASSWGAGLAGGQETQYF.

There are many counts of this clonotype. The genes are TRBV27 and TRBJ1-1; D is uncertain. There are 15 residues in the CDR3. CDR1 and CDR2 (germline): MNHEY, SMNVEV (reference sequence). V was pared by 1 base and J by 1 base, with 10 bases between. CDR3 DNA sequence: TGTGCCAGCAGTTTATGGGCAGGTGGGAACACTGAAGCTTTCTTT. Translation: CASSLWAGGNTEAFF.

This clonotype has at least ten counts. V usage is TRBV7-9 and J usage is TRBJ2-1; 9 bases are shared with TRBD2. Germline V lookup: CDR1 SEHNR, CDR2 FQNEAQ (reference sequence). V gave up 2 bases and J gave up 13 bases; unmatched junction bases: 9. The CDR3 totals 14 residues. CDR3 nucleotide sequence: TGTGCCAGCAGCTTAAGGCGGGAGGGCCTTCACCAGTTCTTC. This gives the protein CASSLRREGLHQFF.

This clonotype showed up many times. The CDR3 spells CASSLRTAGWQNIQYF. The CDR3 DNA sequence: TGTGCCAGCAGTTTAAGGACAGCGGGTTGGCAAAACATTCAGTACTTC. The gene calls are TRBV12-3 or TRBV12-4 and TRBJ2-4; either TRBD1 or TRBD2 may fit D (6 bases each). V was clipped by 2 bases and J by 5 bases, with 16 bases between them. This CDR3 is 16 amino acids long.

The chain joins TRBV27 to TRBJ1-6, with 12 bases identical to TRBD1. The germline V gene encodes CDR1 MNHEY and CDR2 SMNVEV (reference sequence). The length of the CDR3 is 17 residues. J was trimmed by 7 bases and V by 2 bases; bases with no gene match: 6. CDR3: CASSLNEGQGANSPLHF. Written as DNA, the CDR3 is TGTGCCAGCAGTTTAAATGAGGGACAGGGGGCGAATTCACCCCTCCACTTT.

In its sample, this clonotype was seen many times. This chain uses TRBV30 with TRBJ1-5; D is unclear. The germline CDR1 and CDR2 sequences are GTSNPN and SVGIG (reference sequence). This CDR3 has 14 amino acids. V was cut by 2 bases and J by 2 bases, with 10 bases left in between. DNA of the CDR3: TGTGCCTGGAGTATATCCGTCGGCAATCAGCCCCAGCATTTT. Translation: CAWSISVGNQPQHF.